The sequence of this TCR beta chain was determined in a study of blood T cell repertoires in COVID-19. This clone has just one count. There are 15 residues in the CDR3. V was clipped by 4 bases and J by 3 bases, with 15 bases between them. The germline V gene encodes CDR1 ENHRY and CDR2 SYGVKD. Per the original methods: Amplification of reference gene primers provided the estimated nucleated cell counts. This table comes from immunoSEQ multiplex PCR, and its TCRdb copy is limited to in-frame clones, with some not included. V, J and clone size are those of that table, while D and trimming were read from the DNA. Of fewer than 200,000 clones detected, about 88% appear once; the ten largest clones hold more than 0.85%.

The chain joins TRBV10-3 to TRBJ1-2; TRBD1 is a possible D gene (5 bases). The sequenced sample consisted of peripheral blood. The clonotype comes from a man aged 35-49 years with acute or convalescent COVID-19. This CDR3 reads CAISGGQGNDYGYTF. CDR3 sequence (DNA): TGTGCCATCAGTGGTGGGCAGGGAAATGACTATGGCTACACCTTC.